These 2 T cell receptor beta chains originate from one sample sequenced in a study of blood T cell repertoires in COVID-19. Sequencing was performed with immunoSEQ multiplex PCR; in TCRdb, only in-frame clones are kept and a portion is missing. The table has a few hundred thousand clones, about 90% seen once. The sequencing input was PBMCs or T cells enriched from blood (not recorded which). These receptors were obtained from a man aged 25 to 40 who had been exposed to COVID-19.

J is TRBJ2-7 and V is TRBV15; 7 bases map to TRBD1. The CDR3 runs 16 residues. J was trimmed by 3 bases and V by 1 base; bases with no gene match: 9. Germline CDR1 LNHNV, CDR2 YYDKDF (reference sequence). As DNA, the CDR3 is TGTGCCACCAGCAGAGGACAGGGAATTGGCGTCTACGAGCAGTACTTC. Amino acids: CATSRGQGIGVYEQYF. Complete variable domain (other parts from reference TRBV15 and TRBJ2-7): DAMVIQNPRYQVTQFGKPVTLSCSQTLNHNVMYWYQQKSSQAPKLLFHYYDKDFNNEADTPDNFQSRRPNTSFCFLDIRSPGLGDTAMYLCATSRGQGIGVYEQYFGPGTRLTVT.

The chain carries TRBV5-1 and TRBJ1-2; 10 bases map to TRBD1. V trimming: 4 bases; J trimming: 6 bases; junction bases outside the gene matches: 9. From germline, CDR1 is SGHRS and CDR2 YFSETQ. The CDR3 has 15 amino acids. This chain's CDR3 is CASSTEGQGRHGYTF. The CDR3 bases are TGCGCCAGCAGCACGGAGGGACAGGGGAGGCATGGCTACACCTTC.